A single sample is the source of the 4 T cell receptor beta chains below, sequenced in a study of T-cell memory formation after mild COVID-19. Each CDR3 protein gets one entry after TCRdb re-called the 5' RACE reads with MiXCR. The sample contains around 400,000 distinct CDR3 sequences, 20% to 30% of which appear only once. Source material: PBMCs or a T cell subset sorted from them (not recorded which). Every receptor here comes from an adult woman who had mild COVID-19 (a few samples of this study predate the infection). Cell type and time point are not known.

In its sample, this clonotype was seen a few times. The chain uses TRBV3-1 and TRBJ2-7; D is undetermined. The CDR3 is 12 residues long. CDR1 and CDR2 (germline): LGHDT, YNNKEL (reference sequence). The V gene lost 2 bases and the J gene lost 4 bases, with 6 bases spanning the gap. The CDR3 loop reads CASSQFAYEQYF. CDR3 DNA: TGTGCCAGCAGCCAATTTGCGTACGAGCAGTACTTC.

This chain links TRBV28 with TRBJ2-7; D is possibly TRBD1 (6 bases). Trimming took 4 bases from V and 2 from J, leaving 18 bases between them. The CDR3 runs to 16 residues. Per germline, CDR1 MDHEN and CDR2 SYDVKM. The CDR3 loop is CASSSWGRGLAYEQYF. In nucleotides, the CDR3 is TGTGCCAGCAGTTCCTGGGGGCGCGGGTTGGCCTACGAGCAGTACTTC.

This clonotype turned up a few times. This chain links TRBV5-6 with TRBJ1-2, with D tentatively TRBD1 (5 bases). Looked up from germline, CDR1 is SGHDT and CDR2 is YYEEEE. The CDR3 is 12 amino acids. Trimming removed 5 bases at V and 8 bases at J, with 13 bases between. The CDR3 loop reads CASRGLGEGYTF. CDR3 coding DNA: TGTGCCAGCAGGGGGCTTGGAGAAGGCTACACCTTC.

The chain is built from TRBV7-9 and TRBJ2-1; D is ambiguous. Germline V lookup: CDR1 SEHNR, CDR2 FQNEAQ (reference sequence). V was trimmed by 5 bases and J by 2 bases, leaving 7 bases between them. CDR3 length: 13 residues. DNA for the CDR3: TGTGCCAGCAGCCCCCCAGCCTACAATGAGCAGTTCTTC. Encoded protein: CASSPPAYNEQFF. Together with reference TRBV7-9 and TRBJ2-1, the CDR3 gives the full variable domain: DTGVSQNPRHKITKRGQNVTFRCDPISEHNRLYWYRQTLGQGPEFLTYFQNEAQLEKSRLLSDRFSAERPKGSFSTLEIQRTEQGDSAMYLCASSPPAYNEQFFGPGTRLTVL.